The present T cell receptor beta chain was sequenced within a study of T-cell reconstitution after alpha-beta-depleted transplantation in children. General study findings and limits: Alpha-beta T cells present about two months after transplant were reported to originate from several hundred expanded graft clones. The authors attributed T-cell counts and diversity one year after transplant mostly to newly produced T cells. At day 60, the high TCRbeta diversity found in some patients originated from recipient T cells and thymic progenitors that had survived.

Using unique molecular identifiers, the investigators prepared the TCRbeta library. MiXCR, applied by TCRdb to the PCR reads, yields one record per CDR3 protein. The sample lists hundreds of thousands of distinct CDR3 sequences, 11% occurring once. Note on this clonotype: The antigen remains unidentified. The junction departs from germline at one end; a sequencing error may be responsible.

The CDR3 spans 15 residues. Germline CDR1 SGHTS, CDR2 YDEGEE. The V call is TRBV5-8, the J call TRBJ2-3, with no clear D. Sample: peripheral blood, taken 180 days after TCRalphabeta/CD19-depleted stem cell transplant. The receptor was derived from a male patient between 2 and 15 years old who had a stem cell transplant for chronic granulomatous disease, so the T cells may come from the graft donor. In DNA, the CDR3 is TGTGCCATCAGCCCCGGGCCGGGCAGCACAGATACGCAGTATTTT. Amino acid sequence: CAISPGPGSTDTQYF. The whole variable domain, remainder taken from reference TRBV5-8 and TRBJ2-3, is EAGVTQSPTHLIKTRGQQATLRCSPISGHTSVYWYQQALGLGLQFLLWYDEGEERNRGNFPPRFSGRQFPNYSSELNVNALELEDSALYLCAISPGPGSTDTQYFGPGTRLTVL.